The 6 T cell receptor beta chains below were found in one sample sequenced in a study of graft-versus-host responses after intestinal transplantation. The table came from immunoSEQ multiplex PCR; TCRdb's copy has only in-frame clones and leaves some out. The top ten clones hold around 0.15% of a sample with approximately 130,000 clones, around 94% of them seen once. Their target antigens are unknown. The specimen comprised unstimulated CD4+ T cells sorted from spleen or lymph node cells, sampled before intestinal transplant. These receptors were collected from a human donor who received an intestinal transplant.

The chain is built from TRBV21-1 and TRBJ1-3; the table gives TRBD1 as D, unverified against the DNA. TRBV21-1 is labeled a pseudogene. There are 16 residues in the CDR3. CDR3 in DNA: TGTGCCAGCAGCAAACGACAGGGGACCACTGGAAACACCATATATTTT. Translation gives CASSKRQGTTGNTIYF.

V usage is TRBV6-1 and J usage is TRBJ2-1; TRBD1 aligns across 10 bases. With V trimmed by 6 bases and J by 6 bases, 2 bases remained unmatched. Germline V gene sequence: CDR1 MNHNS, CDR2 SASEGT. This CDR3 contains 13 residues. The CDR3 region has the DNA TGTGCCAGCAGATGGACAGGGGGCAATGAGCAGTTCTTC. As protein: CASRWTGGNEQFF.

The chain couples TRBV9 to TRBJ1-1; D not certain. The CDR3 extends over 13 amino acids. V shed 5 bases and J shed 0 bases, with 8 bases lying between them. CDR1 SGDLS and CDR2 YYNGEE come from the germline V gene. CDR3 loop: CASSQALNTEAFF. The CDR3 nucleotides read TGTGCCAGCAGTCAAGCGCTGAACACTGAAGCTTTCTTT.

The rearrangement joins TRBV6-5 to TRBJ1-6; D perhaps matches TRBD1 (5 bases). The V gene lost 0 bases and the J gene lost 15 bases, with 21 bases spanning the gap. Germline values: CDR1 MNHEY, CDR2 SVGAGI. There are 16 residues in the CDR3. DNA of the CDR3: TGTGCCAGCAGTTACTCCCGCAGCTCGATAATTCAGGGCCTCCACTTT. It codes for CASSYSRSSIIQGLHF.

As concerns this clone: The same CDR3 also results from other DNA sequences found in this sample. The V gene is TRBV5-1, the J gene TRBJ2-1; the D gene could be TRBD1 or TRBD2 (6 bases each). The CDR3 has 15 amino acids. The V gene lost 2 bases and the J gene lost 7 bases, with 16 bases spanning the gap. The germline V gene has CDR1 SGHRS and CDR2 YFSETQ. The CDR3 coding sequence is TGCGCCAGCAGCTTACTGGGGGGCCCCGGTAATGAGCAGTTCTTC. It translates to CASSLLGGPGNEQFF. The full variable domain, completed using reference TRBV5-1 and TRBJ2-1, is KAGVTQTPRYLIKTRGQQVTLSCSPISGHRSVSWYQQTPGQGLQFLFEYFSETQRNKGNFPGRFSGRQFSNSRSEMNVSTLELGDSALYLCASSLLGGPGNEQFFGPGTRLTVL.

The rearrangement links TRBV19 to TRBJ2-5; D is possibly TRBD2 (6 bases). Germline V lookup: CDR1 LNHDA, CDR2 SQIVND (reference sequence). The length of the CDR3 is 14 residues. V shed 3 bases and J shed 5 bases, with 13 bases lying between them. Written as DNA, the CDR3 is TGTGCCAGTAGTATCCCGACTAGACGGGAGACCCAGTACTTC. This codes for CASSIPTRRETQYF.